This T cell receptor beta chain is drawn from a study of Graves' ophthalmopathy and Graves' hyperthyroidism. In its sample, this clonotype was seen many times. The CDR3 totals 13 residues. Deletions cut 4 bases from V and 7 bases from J, with 11 bases between. Germline assignment: CDR1 SGHRS and CDR2 YFSETQ. RNA served as the template for amplifying TCR beta CDR3 regions. Investigators did first-round RT-PCR with HTBI primers, then second-round multiplex PCR. TCRdb itself ran the multiplex PCR reads through MiXCR, one entry per CDR3 protein. Of about 740,000 distinct CDR3 sequences in the sample, approximately 40% were seen once.

The chain has TRBV5-1 and TRBJ1-4; D remains unclear. This receptor was identified in an adult man with Graves' ophthalmopathy. Material: peripheral blood. The CDR3 DNA reads as TGCGCCAGCAGCAAGGCACAGCTTGAAAAACTGTTTTTT. As protein: CASSKAQLEKLFF. Drawing the rest from reference TRBV5-1 and TRBJ1-4, the complete variable domain is KAGVTQTPRYLIKTRGQQVTLSCSPISGHRSVSWYQQTPGQGLQFLFEYFSETQRNKGNFPGRFSGRQFSNSRSEMNVSTLELGDSALYLCASSKAQLEKLFFGSGTQLSVL.